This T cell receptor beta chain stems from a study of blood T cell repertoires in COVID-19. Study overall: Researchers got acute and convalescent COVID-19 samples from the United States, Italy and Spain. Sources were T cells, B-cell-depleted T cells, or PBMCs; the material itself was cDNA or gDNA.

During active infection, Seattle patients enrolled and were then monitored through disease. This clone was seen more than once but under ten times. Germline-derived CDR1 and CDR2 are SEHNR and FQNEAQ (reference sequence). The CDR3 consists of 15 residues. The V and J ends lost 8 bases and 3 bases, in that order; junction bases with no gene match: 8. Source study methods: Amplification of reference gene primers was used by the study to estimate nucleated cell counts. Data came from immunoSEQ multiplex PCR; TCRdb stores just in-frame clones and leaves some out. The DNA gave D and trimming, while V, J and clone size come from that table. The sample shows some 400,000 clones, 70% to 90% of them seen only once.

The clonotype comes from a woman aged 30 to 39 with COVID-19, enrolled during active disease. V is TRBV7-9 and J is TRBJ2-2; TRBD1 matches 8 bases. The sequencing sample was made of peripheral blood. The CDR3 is CASARGLMDTGELFF. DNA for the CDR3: TGTGCCAGCGCCAGGGGGCTGATGGACACCGGGGAGCTGTTTTTT.